The clone carrying this TCR beta chain was picked up a small number of times. Its antigen is still unknown. The CDR3 is 15 residues long. The V segment lost 4 bases and the J segment 2 bases; nucleotides outside the gene matches: 7. The germline gives CDR1 MNHNS, CDR2 SASEGT. Since all of the isolated RNA was reverse transcribed, expressed TCRB transcripts were what got sequenced. Read counts averaged around 4 million for samples of naive, central memory and regulatory T cells. Here immunoSEQ multiplex PCR was the method, and the copy in TCRdb shows in-frame clones only, minus some. The data hold 200,000 to 250,000 clones, with about 11% observed a single time. The data derive from a study of beta chain features in type 1 diabetes. Across the study: Patients did not differ from healthy donors in age, gender or cell yield.

General study findings and limits: TCRB rearrangement may or may not be influenced by HLA type; here this remained unresolved. It was possible that PCR favored shorter templates, equally so in patients and controls.

The TCR comes from a man in his late teens or twenties in good health. Sequenced input: central memory CD4+ T cells from blood. The rearrangement joins TRBV6-1 to TRBJ2-5, with TRBD2 matching over 7 bases. CDR3 nucleotide sequence: TGTGCCAGCAGTGCTAGCGGACTCCGACAAGAGACCCAGTACTTC. Protein: CASSASGLRQETQYF.